This T cell receptor (beta chain) stems from a study of CD8+CD57+ T cells in acquired aplastic anemia. CDR1 and CDR2 (germline): DFQATT, SNEGSKA (reference sequence). After removal of 3 bases from V and 9 bases from J, the junction contained 17 bases not matched to a gene. This CDR3 comprises 15 residues. This clonotype showed up many times. The sequenced patients had an expansion of CD8+CD57+ cells seen by flow cytometry. Patient blood was sampled before any therapy had been received. Genomic DNA, serving as template, underwent TCR beta VDJ and CDR3 profiling. TCRdb itself ran the reads through MiXCR, one entry per CDR3 protein. The table records fewer than 250,000 distinct CDR3 sequences, 40% to 50% of them present only once.

The sample comprised sorted CD4+, CD8+, or CD8+CD57+ T cells (not recorded which) from PBMCs. V usage is TRBV20-1 and J usage is TRBJ2-7, with 7 bases fitting TRBD1. The source is a human donor with aplastic anemia. The CDR3 sequence: CSASPQFGSGGMQYF. DNA of the CDR3: TGCAGTGCTAGTCCTCAATTCGGCTCAGGGGGAATGCAGTACTTC.